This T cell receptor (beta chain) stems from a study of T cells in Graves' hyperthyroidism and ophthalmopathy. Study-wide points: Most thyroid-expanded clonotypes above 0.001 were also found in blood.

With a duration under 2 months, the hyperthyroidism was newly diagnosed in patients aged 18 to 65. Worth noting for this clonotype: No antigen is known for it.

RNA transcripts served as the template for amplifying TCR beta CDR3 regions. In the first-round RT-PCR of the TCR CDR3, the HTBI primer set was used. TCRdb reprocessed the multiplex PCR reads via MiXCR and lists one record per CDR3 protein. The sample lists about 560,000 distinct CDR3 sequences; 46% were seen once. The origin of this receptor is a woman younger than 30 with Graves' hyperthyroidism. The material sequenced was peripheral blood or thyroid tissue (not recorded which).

CDR3 DNA: TGTGCCAGCAGCATCCATTATGATTCACCCCTCCACTTT. This translates into CASSIHYDSPLHF. The gene calls are TRBV7-1 and TRBJ1-6; D unresolved. TRBV7-1 belongs to the ORF category, with a function that is uncertain. This CDR3 spans 13 amino acids. Trimming took 5 bases from V and 8 from J, leaving 10 bases between them.